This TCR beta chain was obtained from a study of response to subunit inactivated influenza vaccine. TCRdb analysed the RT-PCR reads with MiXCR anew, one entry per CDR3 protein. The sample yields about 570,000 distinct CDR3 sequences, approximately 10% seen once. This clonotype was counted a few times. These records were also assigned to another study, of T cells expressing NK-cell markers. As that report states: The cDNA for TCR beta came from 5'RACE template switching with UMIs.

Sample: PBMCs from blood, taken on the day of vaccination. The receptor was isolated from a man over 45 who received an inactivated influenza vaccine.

As DNA, the CDR3 is TGTGCCAGCAGTTCTTTACAGTTAGGTTCCTACAATGAGCAGTTCTTC. Amino acid sequence: CASSSLQLGSYNEQFF. The rearrangement joins TRBV6-2 or TRBV6-3 to TRBJ2-1; D is uncertain. V was cut by 4 bases and J by 1 base, with 14 bases left in between. The germline V gene encodes CDR1 MNHEY and CDR2 SVGEGT. CDR3 size: 16 residues.